The 26 T cell receptor beta chains below come from one sample, sequenced in a study of T cell clonality in common variable immunodeficiency. Clones were sequenced by immunoSEQ multiplex PCR, and TCRdb holds only the in-frame ones, with some missing. The sample shows 30,000 to 40,000 clones, no singletons; the ten largest hold 3.8%. Source material: peripheral blood mononuclear cells. The receptors shown here come from a person between 18 and 75 years old in good health.

This clone was detected ten times or more. The CDR3 end falls 3 residues outside the read, so it is completed with the germline J gene. The chain employs TRBV5-1 and TRBJ2-3; D perhaps matches TRBD1 (5 bases). The CDR3 extends over 13 amino acids. From germline, CDR1 is SGHRS and CDR2 YFSETQ. Deletions cut 5 bases from V and 4 bases from J, with 11 bases between. The sequenced CDR3 bases are TGCGCCAGCAGTCTTCTAGGGGCAGATACG. Encoded protein: CASSLLGADT. The full CDR3 protein reads CASSLLGADTQYF.

This clone was picked up many times. The read stops 3 residues short of the end of the CDR3; the missing end is completed from the germline J gene. This chain links TRBV24-1 with TRBJ2-7, with 10 bases matching TRBD1. Germline V gene data show CDR1 as KGHDR and CDR2 as SFDVKD. The CDR3 is 15 amino acids. J was trimmed by 5 bases and V by 9 bases; bases with no gene match: 12. CDR3 loop: CATRRDPGQGNEQYF. The CDR3 bases that were read are TGTGCCACCCGACGGGACCCGGGACAGGGGAACGAG.

This clone appeared many times. The read terminates 3 residues ahead of where the CDR3 ends, so the germline J gene completes it. This chain links TRBV20-1 with TRBJ2-1; 13 nucleotides match TRBD2. Germline CDR1 and CDR2: DFQATT and SNEGSKA (reference sequence). V was pared by 1 base and J by 9 bases, with 9 bases of the junction left unmatched. The CDR3 is 16 amino acids. Incomplete CDR3 DNA: TGCAGTGCTAGAGCCGGGACTAGCGGGACTAGTGGTGAG. This encodes CSARAGTSGTSGE. Given in full, the CDR3 is CSARAGTSGTSGEQFF.

This clone has ten or more counts. Read sequence stops 3 residues before the CDR3 end, and the germline J gene provides the missing end. The chain joins TRBV4-1 to TRBJ2-3; D perhaps matches TRBD2 (6 bases). The CDR3 totals 14 residues. V gave up 3 bases and J gave up 2 bases, with 9 bases separating them. Per the germline V gene, CDR1 is MGHRA and CDR2 is YSYEKL. The CDR3 sequence is CASSQGLFTDTQYF. The sequenced CDR3 bases are TGCGCCAGCAGCCAGGGACTTTTCACAGATACG.

This clone was observed at least ten times. Read coverage stops 3 residues before the CDR3 terminus; the germline J gene supplies the remainder. The chain employs TRBV30 and TRBJ2-1, with D perhaps matching TRBD1 (5 bases). Between the trimmed V and J ends, which lost 1 base and 2 bases, there was a span of 15 bases. Germline V gene sequence: CDR1 GTSNPN, CDR2 SVGIG (reference sequence). The CDR3 loop spans 16 amino acids. The CDR3 DNA, read in part, is TGTGCCTGGAGTGCCTCTCGGCAGGACACCTACAATGAG. Protein: CAWSASRQDTYNE. The whole CDR3 protein reads CAWSASRQDTYNEQFF.

As concerns this clone: This may stem from a read error, because a much larger clone lies one nucleotide away. The CDR3 end is not reached by the read, which stops 3 residues before it; the germline J gene fills it in. Additional DNA sequences in this sample encode the identical CDR3. The chain has TRBV5-1 and TRBJ1-3; 8 bases are shared with TRBD1. Germline CDR1 and CDR2: SGHRS and YFSETQ. There are 15 residues in the CDR3. The part of the CDR3 DNA that was read is TGCGCCAGCAGTCCCAGGGGGCCAGGTGTTGGCACG. Amino acids: CASSPRGPGVGT. From start to end, the CDR3 is CASSPRGPGVGTIYF.

There are many counts of this clone. The CDR3 extends 3 residues past the end of the read, so its final part is completed from the germline J gene. The chain combines TRBV7-6 with TRBJ2-2; D remains ambiguous. The ends were cut back, 0 bases at V and 6 bases at J, with 11 bases in the middle. This CDR3 region has 15 residues. Germline V gene data show CDR1 as SGHVS and CDR2 as FNYEAQ. CDR3 sequence reads: CASSLAVVGSGELFF. Incomplete CDR3 DNA: TGTGCCAGCAGCTTAGCGGTGGTAGGGTCCGGGGAG.

The sample holds many counts of this clone. The read terminates 3 residues ahead of where the CDR3 ends, so the germline J gene completes it. The rearrangement joins TRBV6-1 to TRBJ1-1; tentative D call: TRBD1 (5 bases). V was pared by 4 bases and J by 6 bases, with 15 bases between. This CDR3 has 14 residues. The germline CDR1 and CDR2 sequences are MNHNS and SASEGT. CDR3 in amino acids: CASSVSGVGAEAFF. The covered CDR3 bases are TGTGCCAGCAGTGTCTCGGGGGTTGGGGCTGAA.

This clone was seen many times. Sequencing ends 3 residues short of the CDR3 end; the germline J gene provides the rest. Other DNA variants within this sample encode the same CDR3. The chain is built from TRBV20-1 and TRBJ1-2; tentative D call: TRBD1 (5 bases). The V and J ends lost 0 bases and 6 bases respectively, with 17 bases between them. CDR1 and CDR2 (germline): DFQATT, SNEGSKA (reference sequence). The length of the CDR3 is 15 residues. Incomplete CDR3 DNA: TGCAGTGCTAGAGATAGGTCAAGGGGCAAAGATGGC. The encoded protein is CSARDRSRGKDG. The whole CDR3 sequence reads CSARDRSRGKDGYTF.

In this sample, this clone turned up a few times. The read finishes 3 residues shy of the CDR3 end, and the germline J gene is used to complete it. The chain carries TRBV18 and TRBJ1-2; tentatively, D is TRBD1 (6 bases). Germline CDR1 reads KGHSH; CDR2 reads LQKENI. The CDR3 totals 14 residues. CDR3 DNA (partial): TGTGCCAGCTCACCATCCGGGGACACAGATACC. As protein: CASSPSGDTDT. The entire CDR3 protein reads CASSPSGDTDTYTF.

This clone was picked up many times. The read gets to within 3 residues of the CDR3 end, and the germline J gene fills in the rest. This rearrangement joins TRBV6-8 to TRBJ1-2; D is perhaps TRBD1 (5 bases). Trimming shortened V by 7 bases and J by 3 bases, and 24 bases separated the two germline ends. The CDR3 sequence is 17 residues long. Germline V lookup: CDR1 MNHGY, CDR2 SAAAGT. The CDR3 loop reads CASTKMRGDRGDYGYTF. The sequenced part of the CDR3 DNA is TGTGCCAGCACTAAAATGCGGGGGGACCGCGGGGACTATGGC.

This clone was observed at least ten times. Read sequence stops 3 residues before the CDR3 end, and the germline J gene provides the missing end. The rearrangement uses TRBV6-4 and TRBJ2-1; 7 bases agree with TRBD1. The CDR3 extends over 16 amino acids. CDR1 and CDR2 (germline): MRHNA, SNTAGT. The V segment lost 0 bases and the J segment 0 bases; nucleotides outside the gene matches: 2. CDR3: CASSDSTGSSYNEQFF. CDR3 DNA, as far as it was read: TGTGCCAGCAGTGACTCGACAGGGAGCTCCTACAATGAG.

This clone showed up many times. The CDR3 is cut off 3 residues early in the read; its end comes from the germline J gene. The chain recombines TRBV20-1 with TRBJ1-1, with TRBD1 matching 7 bases. The CDR3 sequence is 12 residues long. Germline assignment: CDR1 DFQATT and CDR2 SNEGSKA (reference sequence). V lost 4 bases, J lost 1 base, and 0 bases stayed unmatched. Incomplete CDR3 DNA: TGCAGTGCTACAGGGGGGAACACTGAA. Protein sequence: CSATGGNTE. The full CDR3 protein reads CSATGGNTEAFF.

This clone was seen a handful of times. The CDR3 extends 3 residues past the end of the read, so its final part is completed from the germline J gene. V is TRBV7-9 and J is TRBJ1-2, with D perhaps matching TRBD1 (6 bases). The germline V gene has CDR1 SEHNR and CDR2 FQNEAQ (reference sequence). CDR3 length equals 15 residues. The CDR3 sequence is CASSLEGGTYNDYTF. The part of the CDR3 DNA that was read is TGTGCCAGCAGCTTAGAAGGGGGAACCTACAATGAC.

This clone was found many times. CDR3 amino acids: CASSEWDSWANTIYF. CDR3 bases read: TGTGCCAGCAGTGAGTGGGACAGCTGGGCAAACACC. V and J are TRBV6-1 and TRBJ1-3; 7 bases are shared with TRBD1. The read terminates 3 residues ahead of where the CDR3 ends, so the germline J gene completes it. Per germline, CDR1 MNHNS and CDR2 SASEGT. V was clipped by 3 bases and J by 6 bases; unmatched bases: 8. The CDR3 covers 15 residues.

This clone was picked up many times. The sequence runs out 3 residues before the end of the CDR3; the remainder is reconstructed from the germline J gene. The chain recombines TRBV4-2 with TRBJ2-2, with TRBD1 as a possible D gene (5 bases). V lost 0 bases and J 8 bases, leaving 10 bases between the germline ends. Germline V gene sequence: CDR1 LGHNA, CDR2 YNFKEQ. The CDR3 covers 14 residues. CDR3 DNA (partial): TGTGCCAGCAGCCAAGATTGGACAAGGGGGGAG. Its translation: CASSQDWTRGE. Given in full, the CDR3 is CASSQDWTRGELFF.

This clone came up many times. The read comes to an end 3 residues before the CDR3 does, leaving the germline J gene to fill in the end. This chain connects TRBV20-1 to TRBJ1-2, with D perhaps TRBD1 (6 bases). Between the trimmed V and J ends, which lost 3 bases and 7 bases, there was a span of 27 bases. CDR1 and CDR2 from the germline V gene are DFQATT and SNEGSKA (reference sequence). There are 17 residues in the CDR3. Partial CDR3 DNA: TGCAGTGCTAGTCTCCTCTGGGCAGGGGAGGTTTCTTCTGGC. The encoded protein is CSASLLWAGEVSSG. The CDR3 reads in full as CSASLLWAGEVSSGYTF.

This clone was seen at least ten times. The sequenced fragment ends 3 residues before the CDR3 boundary, so the rest is inferred from the germline J gene. V is TRBV6-2 or TRBV6-3 and J is TRBJ2-7; D is possibly TRBD1 (6 bases). The CDR3 contains 15 residues. In germline, CDR1 is MNHEY, CDR2 SVGEGT. V shed 4 bases and J shed 6 bases, with 19 bases lying between them. The sequenced CDR3 bases are TGTGCCAGCAGTTCGGGACATCTTAGTACCTCCGAG. Amino acid sequence: CASSSGHLSTSE. The CDR3 as a whole reads CASSSGHLSTSEQYF.

This clone was found many times. The read finishes 3 residues shy of the CDR3 end, and the germline J gene is used to complete it. The chain joins TRBV7-2 to TRBJ2-2; no clear D. CDR3 size: 13 residues. Germline V CDR1 and CDR2: SGHTA, FQGNSA. V was pared by 3 bases and J by 5 bases, with 7 bases between. CDR3 DNA, as far as it was read: TGTGCCAGCAGCTTGCACAGTACCGGGGAG. This gives the protein CASSLHSTGE. In full, the CDR3 is CASSLHSTGELFF. The whole variable domain, remainder taken from reference TRBV7-2 and TRBJ2-2, is GAGVSQSPSNKVTEKGKDVELRCDPISGHTALYWYRQSLGQGLEFLIYFQGNSAPDKSGLPSDRFSAERTGGSVSTLTIQRTQQEDSAVYLCASSLHSTGELFFGEGSRLTVL.

Remarks on this clone: The CDR3 goes on 3 residues after the read ends, and that part is filled in from the germline J gene. The chain carries TRBV18 and TRBJ2-7; D perhaps matches TRBD2 (7 bases). This CDR3 comprises 12 residues. Per the germline V gene, CDR1 is KGHSH and CDR2 is LQKENI. Trimming cost V 3 bases and J 5 bases, with 8 bases left between them. The CDR3 bases that were read are TGTGCCAGCTCACCGGGGGGGCACGAG. Its protein product is CASSPGGHE. The full CDR3 protein reads CASSPGGHEQYF.

This clone was detected many times. The read falls 3 residues short of the CDR3 end, and the missing part is taken from the germline J gene. The gene calls are TRBV19 and TRBJ2-1; possibly TRBD2 for D (5 bases). The CDR3 is made up of 13 amino acids. Germline V gene lookup returns CDR1 LNHDA and CDR2 SQIVND (reference sequence). Trimming stripped 5 bases from V and 7 bases from J, with 12 bases between. CDR3 DNA, as far as it was read: TGTGCCAGTAGTCAACAACTAGGGAATGAG. Its protein is CASSQQLGNE. The whole CDR3 protein reads CASSQQLGNEQFF.

The table lists this clone with many counts. The read halts 3 residues ahead of the CDR3 end, with the missing end drawn from the germline J gene. The V gene is TRBV20-1, the J gene TRBJ1-1, with a possible D match to TRBD1 (5 bases). This CDR3 has 13 residues. The germline CDR1 and CDR2 sequences are DFQATT and SNEGSKA (reference sequence). The DNA read from the CDR3 is TGCAGTGCTAGAGAGGGGCCTGATGGGGAA. Translated, it gives CSAREGPDGE. The CDR3 in full is CSAREGPDGEAFF.

Within the sample, this clone is medium-sized. The observed sequence ends 3 residues before the CDR3 terminus, with the missing tail filled in from the germline J gene. V usage is TRBV6-2 or TRBV6-3 and J usage is TRBJ1-6; 7 nucleotides align to TRBD1. CDR3 length: 14 residues. Germline V gene sequence: CDR1 MNHEY, CDR2 SVGEGT. V lost 5 bases to trimming and J lost 7 bases; unmatched junction nucleotides: 5. The sequenced part of the CDR3 DNA is TGTGCCAGCAGTCAAACAGGGGAGAATTCACCC. It specifies CASSQTGENSP. The full-length CDR3 reads as CASSQTGENSPLHF.

For this clone: The CDR3 extends 3 residues past the end of the read, so its final part is completed from the germline J gene. The rearrangement joins TRBV2 to TRBJ2-4, with 9 nucleotides matching TRBD1. The CDR3 contains 13 residues. From germline, CDR1 is SNHLY and CDR2 FYNNEI. The covered CDR3 bases are TGTGCCAGTGGGACAGGGAGTAAGAATGGT. This codes for CASGTGSKNG. The full-length CDR3 reads as CASGTGSKNGQYF.

Ten or more counts support this clone. The read ends 3 residues before the CDR3 terminus; that terminus is restored from the germline J gene. The chain is built from TRBV12-3 or TRBV12-4 and TRBJ1-2, with 7 nucleotides matching TRBD1. This CDR3 has 15 residues. Partial CDR3 DNA: TGTGCCAGCAGTTTAAGGGGGCAGCCTCTGAGGGGC. This codes for CASSLRGQPLRG. The full CDR3 reads CASSLRGQPLRGYTF.

As for this clone: Sequencing ends 3 residues short of the CDR3 end; the germline J gene provides the rest. The V call is TRBV7-9, the J call TRBJ2-3; D possibly corresponds to TRBD1 (6 bases). There are 14 residues in the CDR3. The V gene's germline CDR1 is SEHNR and CDR2 FQNEAQ (reference sequence). The DNA read from the CDR3 is TGTGCCAGCAGCTTAAGCTCTACGAGGGGGTCG. Residues: CASSLSSTRGS. The whole CDR3 reads CASSLSSTRGSQYF.